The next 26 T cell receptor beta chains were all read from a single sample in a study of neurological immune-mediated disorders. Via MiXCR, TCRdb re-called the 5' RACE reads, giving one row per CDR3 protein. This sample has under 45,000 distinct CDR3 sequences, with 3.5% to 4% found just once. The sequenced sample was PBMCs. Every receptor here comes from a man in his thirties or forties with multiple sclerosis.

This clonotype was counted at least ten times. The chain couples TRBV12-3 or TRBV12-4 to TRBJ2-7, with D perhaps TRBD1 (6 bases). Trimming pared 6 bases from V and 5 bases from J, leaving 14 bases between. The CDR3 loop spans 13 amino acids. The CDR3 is CASSTQGFHEQYF. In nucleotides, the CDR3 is TGTGCCAGCAGCACACAGGGCTTCCACGAGCAGTACTTC.

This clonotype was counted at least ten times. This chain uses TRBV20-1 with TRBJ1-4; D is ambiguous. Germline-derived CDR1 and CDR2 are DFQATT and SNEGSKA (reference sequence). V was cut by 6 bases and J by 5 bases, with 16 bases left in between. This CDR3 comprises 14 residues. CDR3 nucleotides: TGCAGTGCCACGACGTCGGCACTCAATGAAAAACTGTTTTTT. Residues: CSATTSALNEKLFF.

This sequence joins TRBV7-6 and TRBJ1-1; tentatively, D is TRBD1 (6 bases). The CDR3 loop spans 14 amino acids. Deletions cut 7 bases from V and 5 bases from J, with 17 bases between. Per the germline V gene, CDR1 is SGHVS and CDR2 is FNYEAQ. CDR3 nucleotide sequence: TGTGCCAGCACCAGAGGGGAAAGGGGGACTGAAGCTTTCTTT. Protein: CASTRGERGTEAFF. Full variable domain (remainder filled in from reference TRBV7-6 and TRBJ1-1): GAGVSQSPRYKVTKRGQDVALRCDPISGHVSLYWYRQALGQGPEFLTYFNYEAQQDKSGLPNDRFSAERPEGSISTLTIQRTEQRDSAMYRCASTRGERGTEAFFGQGTRLTVV.

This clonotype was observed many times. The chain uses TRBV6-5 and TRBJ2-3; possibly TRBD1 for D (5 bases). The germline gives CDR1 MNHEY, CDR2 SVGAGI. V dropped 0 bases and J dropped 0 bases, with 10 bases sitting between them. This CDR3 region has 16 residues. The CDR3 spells CASSYSAAGSTDTQYF. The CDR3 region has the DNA TGTGCCAGCAGTTACTCGGCAGCAGGGAGCACAGATACGCAGTATTTT.

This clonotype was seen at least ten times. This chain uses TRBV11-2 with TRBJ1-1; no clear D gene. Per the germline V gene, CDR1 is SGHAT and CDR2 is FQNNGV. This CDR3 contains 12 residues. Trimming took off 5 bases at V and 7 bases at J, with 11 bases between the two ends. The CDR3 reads CASSRDVREAFF. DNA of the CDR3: TGTGCCAGCAGCCGTGATGTACGTGAAGCTTTCTTT.

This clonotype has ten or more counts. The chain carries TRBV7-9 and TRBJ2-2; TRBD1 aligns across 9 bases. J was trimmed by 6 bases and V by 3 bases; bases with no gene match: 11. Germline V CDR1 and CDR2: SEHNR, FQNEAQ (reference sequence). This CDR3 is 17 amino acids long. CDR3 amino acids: CASSFTPGQGLSGELFF. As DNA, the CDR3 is TGTGCCAGCAGCTTTACTCCGGGACAGGGACTTTCCGGGGAGCTGTTTTTT. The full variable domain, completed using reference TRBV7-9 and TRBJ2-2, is DTGVSQNPRHKITKRGQNVTFRCDPISEHNRLYWYRQTLGQGPEFLTYFQNEAQLEKSRLLSDRFSAERPKGSFSTLEIQRTEQGDSAMYLCASSFTPGQGLSGELFFGEGSRLTVL.

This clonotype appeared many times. CDR3 loop: CASSDGTSYGYTF. CDR3 DNA sequence: TGCGCCAGCAGCGACGGGACAAGCTATGGCTACACCTTC. The rearrangement links TRBV5-1 to TRBJ1-2; a weak D match, TRBD1 (6 bases). Germline V gene sequence: CDR1 SGHRS, CDR2 YFSETQ. V lost 4 bases and J lost 4, with 11 bases in between. The CDR3 covers 13 residues.

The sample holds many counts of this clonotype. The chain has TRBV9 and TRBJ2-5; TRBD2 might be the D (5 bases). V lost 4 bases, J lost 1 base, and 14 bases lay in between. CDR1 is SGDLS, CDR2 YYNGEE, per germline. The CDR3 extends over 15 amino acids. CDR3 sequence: CASSRGWGPQETQYF. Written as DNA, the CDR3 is TGTGCCAGCAGCAGAGGGTGGGGTCCCCAAGAGACCCAGTACTTC.

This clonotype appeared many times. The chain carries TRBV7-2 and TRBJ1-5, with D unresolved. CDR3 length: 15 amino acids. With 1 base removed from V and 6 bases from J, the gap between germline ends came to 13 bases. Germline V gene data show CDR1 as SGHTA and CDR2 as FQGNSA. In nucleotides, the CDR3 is TGTGCCAGCAGCTTAGGCACCCTTGGGAGTCAGCCCCAGCATTTT. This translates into CASSLGTLGSQPQHF.

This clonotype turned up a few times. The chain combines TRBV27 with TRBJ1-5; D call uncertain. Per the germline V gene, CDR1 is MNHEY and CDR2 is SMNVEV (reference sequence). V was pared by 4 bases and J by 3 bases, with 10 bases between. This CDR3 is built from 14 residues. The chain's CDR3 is CASSSGRANQPQHF. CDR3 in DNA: TGTGCCAGCAGTTCCGGCCGGGCCAATCAGCCCCAGCATTTT.

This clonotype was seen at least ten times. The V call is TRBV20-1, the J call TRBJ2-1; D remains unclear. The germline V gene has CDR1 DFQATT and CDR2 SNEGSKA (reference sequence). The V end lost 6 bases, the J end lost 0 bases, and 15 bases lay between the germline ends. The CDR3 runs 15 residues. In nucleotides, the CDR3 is TGCAGTGCCTCGACTTGGGTAAGCTCCTACAATGAGCAGTTCTTC. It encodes CSASTWVSSYNEQFF.

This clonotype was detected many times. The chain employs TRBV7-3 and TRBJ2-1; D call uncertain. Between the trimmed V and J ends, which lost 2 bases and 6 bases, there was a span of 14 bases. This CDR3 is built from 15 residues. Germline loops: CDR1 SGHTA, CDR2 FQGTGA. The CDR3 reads CASSLPRIGANEQFF. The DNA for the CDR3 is TGTGCCAGCAGCTTACCCCGGATTGGCGCCAATGAGCAGTTCTTC.

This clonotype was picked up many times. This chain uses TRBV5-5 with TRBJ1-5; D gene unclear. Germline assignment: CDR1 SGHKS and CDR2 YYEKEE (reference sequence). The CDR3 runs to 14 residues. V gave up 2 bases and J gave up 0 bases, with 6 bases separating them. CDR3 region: CASSLTDSNQPQHF. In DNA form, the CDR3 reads TGTGCCAGCAGCTTAACAGATAGCAATCAGCCCCAGCATTTT.

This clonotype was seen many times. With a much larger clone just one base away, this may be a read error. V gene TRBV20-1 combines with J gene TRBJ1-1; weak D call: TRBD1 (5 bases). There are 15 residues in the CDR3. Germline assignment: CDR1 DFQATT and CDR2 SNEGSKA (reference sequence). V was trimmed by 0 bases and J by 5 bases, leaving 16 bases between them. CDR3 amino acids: CSARDLGKGLTEAFF. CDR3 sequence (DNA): TGCAGTGCTAGAGACCTGGGTAAGGGACTTACTGAAGCTTTCTTT.

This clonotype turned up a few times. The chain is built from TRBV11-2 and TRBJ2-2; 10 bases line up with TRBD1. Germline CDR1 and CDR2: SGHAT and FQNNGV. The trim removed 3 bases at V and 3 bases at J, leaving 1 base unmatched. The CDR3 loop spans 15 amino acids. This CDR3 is CASSLTGGYTGELFF. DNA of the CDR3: TGTGCCAGCAGCTTGACAGGGGGCTACACCGGGGAGCTGTTTTTT.

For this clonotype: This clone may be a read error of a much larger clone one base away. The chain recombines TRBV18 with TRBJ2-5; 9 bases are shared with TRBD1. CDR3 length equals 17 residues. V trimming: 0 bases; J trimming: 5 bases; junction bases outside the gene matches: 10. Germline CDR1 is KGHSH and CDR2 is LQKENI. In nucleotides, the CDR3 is TGTGCCAGCTCACCACCGACATGGGACAGGGCGGTGGAGACCCAGTACTTC. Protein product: CASSPPTWDRAVETQYF.

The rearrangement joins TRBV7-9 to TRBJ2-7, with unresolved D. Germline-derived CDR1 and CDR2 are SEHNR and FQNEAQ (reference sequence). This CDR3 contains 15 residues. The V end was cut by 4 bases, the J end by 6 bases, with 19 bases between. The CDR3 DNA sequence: TGTGCCAGCAGCTGGCGTGTCGGGTGGGGTCTCGAGCAGTACTTC. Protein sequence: CASSWRVGWGLEQYF. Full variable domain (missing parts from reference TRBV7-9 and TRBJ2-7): DTGVSQNPRHKITKRGQNVTFRCDPISEHNRLYWYRQTLGQGPEFLTYFQNEAQLEKSRLLSDRFSAERPKGSFSTLEIQRTEQGDSAMYLCASSWRVGWGLEQYFGPGTRLTVT.

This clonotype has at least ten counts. CDR3 amino acids: CASSPRDVNYGYTF. The DNA of the CDR3 is TGCGCCAGCAGCCCCCGGGACGTAAACTATGGCTACACCTTC. The chain couples TRBV5-1 to TRBJ1-2, with D perhaps matching TRBD1 (5 bases). The germline gives CDR1 SGHRS, CDR2 YFSETQ. Between the trimmed V and J ends, which lost 4 bases and 2 bases, there was a span of 12 bases. This CDR3 is 14 amino acids long.

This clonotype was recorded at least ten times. The CDR3 DNA follows: TGCGCCAGCAGCTTCCCCCACAATGAGCAGTTCTTC. Amino acids: CASSFPHNEQFF. The chain has TRBV5-1 and TRBJ2-1; D is ambiguous. Trimming took 2 bases from V and 5 from J, leaving 5 bases between them. CDR1 and CDR2 (germline): SGHRS, YFSETQ. The CDR3 consists of 12 residues.

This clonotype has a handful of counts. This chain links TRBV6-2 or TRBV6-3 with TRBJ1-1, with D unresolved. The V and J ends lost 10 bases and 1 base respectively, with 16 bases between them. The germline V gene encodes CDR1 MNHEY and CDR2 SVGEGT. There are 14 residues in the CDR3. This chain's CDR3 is CATQDYMANTEAFF. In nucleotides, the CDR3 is TGTGCCACCCAGGACTATATGGCGAACACTGAAGCTTTCTTT.

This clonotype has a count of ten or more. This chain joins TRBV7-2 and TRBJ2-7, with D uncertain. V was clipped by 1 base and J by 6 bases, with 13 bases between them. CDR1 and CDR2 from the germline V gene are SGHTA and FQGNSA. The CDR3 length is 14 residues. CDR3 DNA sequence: TGTGCCAGCAGCTTAGTTTCTGGTTACCGCGAGCAGTACTTC. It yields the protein CASSLVSGYREQYF.

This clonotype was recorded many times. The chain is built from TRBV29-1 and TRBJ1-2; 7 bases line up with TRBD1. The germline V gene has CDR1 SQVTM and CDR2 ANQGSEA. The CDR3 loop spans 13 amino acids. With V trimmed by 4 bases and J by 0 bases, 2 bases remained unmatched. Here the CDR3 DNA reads TGCAGCGTTGGACAGGGAGCTAACTATGGCTACACCTTC. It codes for CSVGQGANYGYTF.

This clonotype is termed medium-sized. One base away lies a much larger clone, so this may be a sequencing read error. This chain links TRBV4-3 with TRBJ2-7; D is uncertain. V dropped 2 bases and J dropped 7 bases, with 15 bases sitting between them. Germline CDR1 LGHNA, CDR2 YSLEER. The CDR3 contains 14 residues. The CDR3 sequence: CASSQSQRRWEQYF. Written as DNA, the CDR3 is TGCGCCAGCAGCCAATCTCAAAGACGGTGGGAGCAGTACTTC.

The CDR3 bases are TGTGCCAGCAGTTTCTCGACGTCATTCAACTACGAGCAGTACTTC. Its protein is CASSFSTSFNYEQYF. The J gene is TRBJ2-7, the V gene TRBV6-5; the D is unclear. Germline V gene sequence: CDR1 MNHEY, CDR2 SVGAGI. CDR3 length: 15 residues. V lost 4 bases and J lost 3, with 16 bases in between.

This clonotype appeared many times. This chain's CDR3 is CASSWNPQGEYYGYTF. Here the CDR3 DNA reads TGTGCCAGCAGCTGGAACCCACAGGGGGAATACTATGGCTACACCTTC. The genes are TRBV9 and TRBJ1-2, with 8 bases aligning to TRBD1. Germline CDR1 is SGDLS and CDR2 is YYNGEE. The CDR3 consists of 16 residues. J lost 3 bases, V lost 4 bases, and 11 bases had no gene match.

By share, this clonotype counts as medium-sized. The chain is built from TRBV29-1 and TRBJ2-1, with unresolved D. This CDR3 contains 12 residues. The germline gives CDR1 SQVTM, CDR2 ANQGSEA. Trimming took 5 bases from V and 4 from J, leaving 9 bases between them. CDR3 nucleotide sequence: TGCAGCGTTCGGATTAATTACAATGAGCAGTTCTTC. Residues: CSVRINYNEQFF.